This T cell receptor (beta chain) was obtained from a study of sequential checkpoint blockade in melanoma. This clone was recorded only once. Treatment specified: randomized to nivolumab then ipilimumab (arm A) or the reverse (arm B). The protocol was immunoSEQ multiplex PCR, while the TCRdb copy is restricted to in-frame clones and leaves out a portion. The sample has about 27,000 clones; around three quarters are singletons. Trimming pared 8 bases from V and 0 bases from J, leaving 15 bases between. Germline CDR1 and CDR2: MNHNY and SVGAGI (reference sequence). The CDR3 is 15 residues long. The genes are TRBV6-6 and TRBJ2-3; D not certain. The source is a human donor with melanoma. This sample comprised CD8+ T cells sorted from blood (inferred from file names), obtained from a patient given nivolumab and ipilimumab in sequence. CDR3: CASRHLEKSTDTQYF. In DNA, the CDR3 is TGTGCCAGCCGTCACTTGGAGAAGAGCACAGATACGCAGTATTTT.